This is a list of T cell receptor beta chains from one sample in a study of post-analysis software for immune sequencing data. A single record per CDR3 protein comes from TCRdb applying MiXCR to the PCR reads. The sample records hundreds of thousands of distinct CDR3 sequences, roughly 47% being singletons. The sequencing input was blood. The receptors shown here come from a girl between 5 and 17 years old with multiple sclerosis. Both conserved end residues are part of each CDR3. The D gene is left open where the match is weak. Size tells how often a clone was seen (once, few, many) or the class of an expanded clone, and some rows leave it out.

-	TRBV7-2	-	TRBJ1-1	CASSARQGNTEAFF	TGTGCCAGCAGCGCCCGCCAGGGAAACACTGAAGCTTTCTTT
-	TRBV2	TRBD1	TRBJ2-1	CASRKDRGEQFF	TGTGCCAGCAGAAAGGACAGGGGAGAGCAGTTCTTC
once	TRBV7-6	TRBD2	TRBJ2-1	CASSRLAGLNNEQFF	TGTGCCAGCAGTCGACTAGCGGGCCTAAACAATGAGCAGTTCTTC
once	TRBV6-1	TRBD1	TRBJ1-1	CASRNRGHSGTEAFF	TGTGCCAGCAGGAACAGGGGCCACTCAGGAACTGAAGCTTTCTTT
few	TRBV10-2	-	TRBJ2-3	CASSDLVSTDTQYF	TGCGCCAGCAGTGATTTAGTCAGCACAGATACGCAGTATTTT
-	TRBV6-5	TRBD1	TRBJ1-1	CASSYPGTGYTEAFF	TGTGCCAGCAGTTACCCTGGGACAGGTTACACTGAAGCTTTCTTT
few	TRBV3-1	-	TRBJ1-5	CASSRGSNQPQHF	TGTGCCAGCAGCAGGGGTAGCAATCAGCCCCAGCATTTT
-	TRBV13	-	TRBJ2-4	CASSSLGVGNIQYF	TGTGCCAGCAGCTCCTTAGGGGTTGGAAACATTCAGTACTTC
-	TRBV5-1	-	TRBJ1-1	CASSFQTGSTEAFF	TGCGCCAGCAGCTTTCAGACAGGTTCCACTGAAGCTTTCTTT
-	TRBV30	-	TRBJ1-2	CAWRIAGTYGYTF	TGTGCCTGGAGAATAGCGGGGACCTATGGCTACACCTTC
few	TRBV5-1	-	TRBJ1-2	CASSRDWNYGYTF	TGCGCCAGCAGCCGCGACTGGAACTATGGCTACACCTTC
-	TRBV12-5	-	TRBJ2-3	CASGFGTTQYF	TGTGCTAGTGGTTTTGGGACTACGCAGTATTTT
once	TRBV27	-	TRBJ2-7	CASSLSGRPPNEQYF	TGTGCCAGCAGTTTATCGGGTAGGCCTCCGAATGAGCAGTACTTC
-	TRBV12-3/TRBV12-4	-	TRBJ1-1	CASRGNFEAFF	TGTGCCAGCAGGGGGAACTTTGAAGCTTTCTTT
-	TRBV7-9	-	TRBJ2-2	CASSFDTNTGELFF	TGTGCCAGCAGCTTTGATACGAACACCGGGGAGCTGTTTTTT
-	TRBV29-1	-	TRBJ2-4	CSVEGQLDKNIQYF	TGCAGCGTTGAAGGACAGTTGGACAAAAACATTCAGTACTTC
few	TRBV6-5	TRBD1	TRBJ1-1	CASSFGTGGSEAFF	TGTGCCAGCAGTTTCGGGACAGGGGGCTCTGAAGCTTTCTTT
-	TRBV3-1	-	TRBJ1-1	CASSQDSGRRNTEAFF	TGTGCCAGCAGCCAAGATAGCGGCCGGAGGAACACTGAAGCTTTCTTT
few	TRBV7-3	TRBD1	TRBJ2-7	CASSLGTGTSYEQYF	TGTGCCAGCAGCTTAGGGACAGGGACTTCCTACGAGCAGTACTTC
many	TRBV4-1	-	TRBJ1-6	CASSRQVVYENSPLHF	TGCGCCAGCTCCCGGCAGGTCGTTTACGAGAATTCACCCCTCCACTTT
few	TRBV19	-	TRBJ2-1	CASSIGDRQFF	TGTGCCAGTAGTATTGGTGACAGACAGTTCTTC
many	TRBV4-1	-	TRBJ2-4	CASSQVRGIQYF	TGCGCCAGCAGCCAAGTGAGGGGCATTCAGTACTTC
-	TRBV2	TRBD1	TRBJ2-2	CASLRDRVPGELFF	TGTGCCAGCCTACGGGACAGGGTCCCCGGGGAGCTGTTTTTT
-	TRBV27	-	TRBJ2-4	CASSPQGRGKNIQYF	TGTGCCAGCAGTCCACAGGGTAGGGGGAAAAACATTCAGTACTTC
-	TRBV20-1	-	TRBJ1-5	CSAFSGGYQPQHF	TGCAGTGCTTTCAGCGGTGGATATCAGCCCCAGCATTTT
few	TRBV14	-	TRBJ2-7	CASSAGGNYEQYF	TGTGCCAGCAGCGCCGGAGGGAACTACGAGCAGTACTTC
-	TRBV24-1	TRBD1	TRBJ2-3	CATSAGGFTRDTQYF	TGTGCCACCAGTGCAGGGGGTTTTACAAGAGATACGCAGTATTTT
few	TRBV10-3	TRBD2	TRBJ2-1	CAISEAAGVGNEQFF	TGTGCCATCAGTGAAGCGGCGGGGGTGGGCAATGAGCAGTTCTTC
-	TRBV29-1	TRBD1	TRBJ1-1	CGVRLTGGTEAFF	TGCGGCGTGAGACTGACAGGGGGAACTGAAGCTTTCTTT